This TCR beta chain is drawn from a study of T cells in tumors after PD-1 blockade. Study-wide findings and caveats: Blood contained roughly two fifths of the tumor's TCR clonotypes.

Input was about 616 ng to 6,500 ng of genomic DNA from tumor or blood. This clone is medium-sized. Its antigen is currently unknown. The CDR3 is 15 amino acids. In germline, CDR1 is SGDLS, CDR2 YYNGEE. After removal of 4 bases from V and 0 bases from J, the junction contained 3 bases not matched to a gene. Profiled with immunoSEQ multiplex PCR; TCRdb holds only in-frame clones, not every one. Found here are some 11,000 clones, roughly 63% of them singletons; the top ten hold under 20%. The sequencing here drew on tumor tissue, taken before anti-PD-1 treatment. The V call is TRBV9, the J call TRBJ2-2; 7 nucleotides agree with TRBD1. The TCR comes from a human donor with basal cell carcinoma. The CDR3 reads CASSWGQTNTGELFF. The CDR3 DNA is TGTGCCAGCAGCTGGGGACAGACGAACACCGGGGAGCTGTTTTTT.